This T cell receptor beta chain was sequenced in a study of regulatory T cells in long-lasting Graves disease. Arm-PCR with iRepertoire HTBI primers amplified the CDR3 regions for these TCR beta libraries. Each CDR3 protein gets one entry after TCRdb re-called the multiplex PCR reads with MiXCR. Seen here are 550,000 or so distinct CDR3 sequences, about 11% observed once, and the top ten hold roughly 8.9%. The time point here: newly diagnosed GD, antithyroid drugs for less than 3 months. Generation of the TCR library employed RNA extracted from PBMCs. V lost 4 bases, J lost 4 bases, and 11 bases lay in between. Germline-derived CDR1 and CDR2 are KGHSH and LQKENI. This CDR3 has 13 amino acids. The sample was also reused in another study, on T cells in Graves' hyperthyroidism and ophthalmopathy. From that paper: Stable disease denoted Graves' hyperthyroidism without ophthalmopathy progression within 18 months. A set of HTBI primers served as the primers for a first-round RT-PCR of the TCR CDR3. Ophthalmopathy was model-predicted a median about 6 months pre-onset.

The chain employs TRBV18 and TRBJ2-7; perhaps TRBD1 as D (6 bases). The material was peripheral blood mononuclear cells (PBMCs), obtained at new diagnosis, from a patient treated with antithyroid drugs. The sequence derives from a woman in her twenties or thirties with Graves disease. The CDR3 nucleotides read TGTGCCAGCTCACGGGCAGGGGAGTACGAGCAGTACTTC. Its protein product is CASSRAGEYEQYF.